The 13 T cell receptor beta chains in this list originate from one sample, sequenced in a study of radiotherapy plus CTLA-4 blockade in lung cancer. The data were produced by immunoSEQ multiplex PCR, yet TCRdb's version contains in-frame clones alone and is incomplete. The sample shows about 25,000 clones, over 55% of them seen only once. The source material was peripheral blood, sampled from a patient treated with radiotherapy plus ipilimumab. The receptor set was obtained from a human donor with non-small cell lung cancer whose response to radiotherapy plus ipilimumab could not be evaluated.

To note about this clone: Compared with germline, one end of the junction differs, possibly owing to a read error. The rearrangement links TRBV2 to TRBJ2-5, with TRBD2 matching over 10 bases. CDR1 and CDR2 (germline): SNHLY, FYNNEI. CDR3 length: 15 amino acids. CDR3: CASSQAGGPNKTQYF. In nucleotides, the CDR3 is TGTGCCAGCAGTCAAGCGGGAGGGCCCAATAAGACCCAGTACTTC.

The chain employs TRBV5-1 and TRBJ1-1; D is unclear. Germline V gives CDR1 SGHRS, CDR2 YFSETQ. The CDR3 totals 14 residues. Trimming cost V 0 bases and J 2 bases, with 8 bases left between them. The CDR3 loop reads CASSLGILNTEAFF. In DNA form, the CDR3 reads TGCGCCAGCAGCTTGGGCATACTCAACACTGAAGCTTTCTTT.

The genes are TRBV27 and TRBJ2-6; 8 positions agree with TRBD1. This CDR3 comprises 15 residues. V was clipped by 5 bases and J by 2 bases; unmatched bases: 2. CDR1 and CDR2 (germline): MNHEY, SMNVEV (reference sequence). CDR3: CASSQGAPGANVLTF. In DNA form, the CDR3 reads TGTGCCAGCAGTCAGGGGGCCCCTGGGGCCAACGTCCTGACTTTC.

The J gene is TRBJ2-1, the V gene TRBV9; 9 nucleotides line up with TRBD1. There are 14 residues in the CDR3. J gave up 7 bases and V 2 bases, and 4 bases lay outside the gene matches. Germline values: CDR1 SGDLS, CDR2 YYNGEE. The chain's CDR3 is CASSVADRGNEQFF. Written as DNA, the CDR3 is TGTGCCAGCAGCGTGGCGGACAGGGGAAATGAGCAGTTCTTC.

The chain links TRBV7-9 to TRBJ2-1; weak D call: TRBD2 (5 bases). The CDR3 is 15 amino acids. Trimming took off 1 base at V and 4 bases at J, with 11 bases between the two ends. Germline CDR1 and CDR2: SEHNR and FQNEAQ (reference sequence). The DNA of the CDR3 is TGTGCCAGCAGCTTAGTTCCAGCGGAATACAATGAGCAGTTCTTC. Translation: CASSLVPAEYNEQFF.

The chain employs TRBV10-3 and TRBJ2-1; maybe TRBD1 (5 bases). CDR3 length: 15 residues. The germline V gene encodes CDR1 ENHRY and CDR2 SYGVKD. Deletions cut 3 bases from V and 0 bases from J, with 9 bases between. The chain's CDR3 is CAISEQVPSYNEQFF. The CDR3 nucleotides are TGTGCCATCAGTGAACAGGTTCCCTCCTACAATGAGCAGTTCTTC.

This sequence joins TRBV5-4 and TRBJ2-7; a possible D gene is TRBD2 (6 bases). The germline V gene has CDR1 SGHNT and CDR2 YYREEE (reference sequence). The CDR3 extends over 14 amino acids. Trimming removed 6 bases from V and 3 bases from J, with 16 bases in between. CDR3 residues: CASTTRTGDYEQYF. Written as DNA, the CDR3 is TGTGCCAGCACCACCCGGACGGGGGACTACGAGCAGTACTTC.

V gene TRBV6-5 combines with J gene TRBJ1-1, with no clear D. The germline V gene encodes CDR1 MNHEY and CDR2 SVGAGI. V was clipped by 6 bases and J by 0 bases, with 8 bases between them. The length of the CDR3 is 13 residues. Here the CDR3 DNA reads TGTGCCAGCAGCCTGACACTGAACACTGAAGCTTTCTTT. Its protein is CASSLTLNTEAFF.

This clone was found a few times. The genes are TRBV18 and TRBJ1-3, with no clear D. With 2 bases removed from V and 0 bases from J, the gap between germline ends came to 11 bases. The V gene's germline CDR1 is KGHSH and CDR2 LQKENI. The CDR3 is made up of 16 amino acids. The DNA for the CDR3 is TGTGCCAGCTCACCAATGGCAGTCAGCTCTGGAAACACCATATATTTT. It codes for CASSPMAVSSGNTIYF.

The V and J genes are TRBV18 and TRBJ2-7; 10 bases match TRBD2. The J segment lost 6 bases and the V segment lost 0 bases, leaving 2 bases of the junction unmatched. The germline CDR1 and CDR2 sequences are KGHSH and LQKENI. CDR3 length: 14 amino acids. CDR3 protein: CASSPPGLAVEQYF. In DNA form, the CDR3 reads TGTGCCAGCTCACCACCCGGACTAGCGGTCGAGCAGTACTTC.

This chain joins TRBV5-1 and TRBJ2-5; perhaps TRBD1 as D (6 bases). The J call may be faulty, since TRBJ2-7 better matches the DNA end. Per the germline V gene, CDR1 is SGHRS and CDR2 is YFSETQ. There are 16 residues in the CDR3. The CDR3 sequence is CASSFEQGPWGNEQYF. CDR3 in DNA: TGCGCCAGCAGCTTCGAACAGGGCCCTTGGGGTAACGAGCAGTACTTC.

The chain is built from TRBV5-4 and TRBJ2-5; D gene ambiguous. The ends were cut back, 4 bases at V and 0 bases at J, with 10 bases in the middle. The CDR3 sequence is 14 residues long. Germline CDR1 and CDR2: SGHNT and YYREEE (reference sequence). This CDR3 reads CASSPFRYQETQYF. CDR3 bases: TGTGCCAGCAGCCCCTTCAGGTACCAAGAGACCCAGTACTTC.

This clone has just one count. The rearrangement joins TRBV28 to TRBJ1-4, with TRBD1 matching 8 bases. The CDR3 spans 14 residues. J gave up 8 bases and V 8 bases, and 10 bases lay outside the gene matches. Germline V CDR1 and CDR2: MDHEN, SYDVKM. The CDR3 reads CASLSRGRLEKLFF. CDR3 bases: TGTGCCAGCCTTTCCAGGGGGCGCTTGGAAAAACTGTTTTTT.